Each of the 13 T cell receptor beta chains below was sequenced from the same sample in a study of metastatic and nonmetastatic thyroid tumors. TCRdb reprocessed the PCR reads using MiXCR. Of some 69,000 clones listed, 11% to 15% are singletons. All patients were treatment-naive before thyroid surgery. Material: blood. The receptors here all came from a male donor with papillary thyroid cancer or a benign thyroid nodule (not recorded which). Some clones in this sample may be carry-over from other donors' samples.

Concerning this clone itself: A read error may explain this, as a much larger clone is one base away. The gene calls are TRBV5-8 and TRBJ2-5; no firm D call. The CDR3 loop spans 12 amino acids. Germline V gene data show CDR1 as SGHTS and CDR2 as YDEGEE. The CDR3 sequence: CASSPKEDTQYF. As DNA, the CDR3 is TGTGCCAGCAGCCCCAAGGAAGATACCCAGTACTTC.

This clone was observed many times. The V gene is TRBV7-2, the J gene TRBJ1-3; no reliable D call. CDR1 is SGHTA and CDR2 is FQGNSA in the germline V gene. The CDR3 totals 13 residues. With 3 bases removed from V and 4 bases from J, the gap between germline ends came to 7 bases. CDR3 DNA: TGTGCCAGCAGCTTGAATCGAGGAAACACCATATATTTT. Its protein product is CASSLNRGNTIYF.

This clone has at least ten counts. The chain carries TRBV9 and TRBJ1-2, with TRBD1 identical over 7 bases. V was clipped by 0 bases and J by 4 bases; unmatched bases: 6. Germline loops: CDR1 SGDLS, CDR2 YYNGEE. The CDR3 sequence is 15 residues long. The CDR3 region is CASSVASTGSYGYTF. The CDR3 DNA follows: TGTGCCAGCAGCGTAGCCTCGACAGGGAGCTATGGCTACACCTTC.

On this clone: A much more abundant neighbour one base away suggests this may be a read error. The CDR3 does not close with the conserved phenylalanine or tryptophan, likely indicating a read error. The chain carries TRBV20-1 and TRBJ2-1; D not certain. The V gene's germline CDR1 is DFQATT and CDR2 SNEGSKA (reference sequence). V was trimmed by 1 base and J by 9 bases, leaving 10 bases between them. CDR3 length: 12 residues. The CDR3 DNA reads as TGCAGTGCTAGAGTTCGTCCTGTTGAGCAGTTCTCC. Residues: CSARVRPVEQFS.

This clone was recorded many times. V usage is TRBV6-2 or TRBV6-3 and J usage is TRBJ2-1; 9 bases are shared with TRBD1. Germline loops: CDR1 MNHEY, CDR2 SVGEGT. The ends lost 2 bases at V and 5 bases at J; junction bases unmatched: 4. The CDR3 loop spans 15 amino acids. DNA of the CDR3: TGTGCCAGCAGTTACCGCCGGACAGGGGACAATGAGCAGTTCTTC. As protein: CASSYRRTGDNEQFF.

This clone appeared a few times. The gene calls are TRBV9 and TRBJ2-4; 9 bases agree with TRBD1. This CDR3 is built from 14 residues. The germline V gene encodes CDR1 SGDLS and CDR2 YYNGEE. After removal of 3 bases from V and 9 bases from J, the junction contained 7 bases not matched to a gene. This CDR3 reads CASSGGQGAGIQYF. CDR3 DNA sequence: TGTGCCAGCAGCGGGGGACAGGGTGCAGGCATTCAGTACTTC.

The rearrangement uses TRBV6-1 and TRBJ1-2, with no clear D. The V end was cut by 5 bases, the J end by 5 bases, with 12 bases between. Germline lookup yields CDR1 MNHNS and CDR2 SASEGT. This CDR3 has 13 residues. The CDR3 loop is CASSSTGTYGYTF. CDR3 in DNA: TGTGCCAGCAGTTCGACCGGAACATATGGCTACACCTTC.

This clone is medium-sized (0.01 to 0.1%). The rearrangement links TRBV6-1 to TRBJ2-1, with D possibly being TRBD1 (6 bases). CDR3 length: 15 amino acids. Per germline, CDR1 MNHNS and CDR2 SASEGT. V was shortened by 2 bases and J by 6 bases, with 14 bases between the two germline ends. In nucleotides, the CDR3 is TGTGCCAGCAGTGAACCCCCGGGACAACTCAATGAGCAGTTCTTC. It encodes CASSEPPGQLNEQFF.

This clone was seen ten or more times. This chain connects TRBV19 to TRBJ2-7; 8 positions match TRBD2. The CDR3 runs 18 residues. Germline CDR1 reads LNHDA; CDR2 reads SQIVND (reference sequence). V shed 5 bases, J shed 5 bases, and the junction held 20 bases outside the gene matches. The CDR3 spells CASSPRAPTSGQDNEQYF. The CDR3 nucleotides are TGTGCCAGTAGTCCTCGGGCACCTACTAGCGGTCAAGATAACGAGCAGTACTTC.

A word on this clone: Compared with germline, one end of the junction differs, possibly owing to a read error. This chain joins TRBV11-2 and TRBJ2-1; the D gene is possibly TRBD1 (6 bases). The germline V gene has CDR1 SGHAT and CDR2 FQNNGV. The CDR3 runs to 14 residues. The CDR3 region has the DNA TGTGCCATCAGCCCGTACAGGGAGTACAATGAGCAGTTCTTC. This translates into CAISPYREYNEQFF.

This clone occurred a few times. The rearrangement uses TRBV6-1 and TRBJ2-7, with D possibly matching TRBD1 (6 bases). The germline V and J ends were trimmed by 6 bases and 1 base, with 13 bases remaining between them. The CDR3 is 14 residues long. The germline V gene has CDR1 MNHNS and CDR2 SASEGT. As DNA, the CDR3 is TGTGCCAGCAGATCAACAGGGCCATCCTACGAGCAGTACTTC. This codes for CASRSTGPSYEQYF.

This rearrangement joins TRBV4-1 to TRBJ1-4; D unclear. The germline gives CDR1 MGHRA, CDR2 YSYEKL. CDR3 length equals 18 residues. The ends were cut back, 1 base at V and 0 bases at J, with 15 bases in the middle. CDR3 nucleotides: TGCGCCAGCAGCCAAGTTAATATGGGCATGGCAACTAATGAAAAACTGTTTTTT. Translating gives CASSQVNMGMATNEKLFF.

Concerning this clone itself: Because the CDR3 is missing its conserved closing phenylalanine or tryptophan, this is likely a read error. The chain combines TRBV20-1 with TRBJ1-2, with TRBD1 matching over 7 bases. V shed 2 bases and J 5 bases; nucleotides not matched to a gene: 11. Germline loops: CDR1 DFQATT, CDR2 SNEGSKA (reference sequence). The CDR3 has 15 residues. CDR3 loop: CSARKSYRGGYGYTS. As DNA, the CDR3 is TGCAGTGCTAGAAAAAGCTACAGGGGTGGGTATGGCTACACCTCC.